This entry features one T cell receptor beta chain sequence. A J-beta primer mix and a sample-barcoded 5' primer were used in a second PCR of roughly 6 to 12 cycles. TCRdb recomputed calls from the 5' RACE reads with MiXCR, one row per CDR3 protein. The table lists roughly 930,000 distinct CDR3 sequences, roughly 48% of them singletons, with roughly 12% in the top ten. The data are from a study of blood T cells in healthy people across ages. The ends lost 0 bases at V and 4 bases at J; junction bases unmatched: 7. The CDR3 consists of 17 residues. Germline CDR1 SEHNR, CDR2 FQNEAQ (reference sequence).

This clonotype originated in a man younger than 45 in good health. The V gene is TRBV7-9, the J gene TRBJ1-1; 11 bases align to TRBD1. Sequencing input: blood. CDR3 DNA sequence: TGTGCCAGCAGCTTAGCTACCCGGGACAGGGGGAGCACTGAAGCTTTCTTT. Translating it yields CASSLATRDRGSTEAFF. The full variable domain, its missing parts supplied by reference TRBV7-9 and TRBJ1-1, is DTGVSQNPRHKITKRGQNVTFRCDPISEHNRLYWYRQTLGQGPEFLTYFQNEAQLEKSRLLSDRFSAERPKGSFSTLEIQRTEQGDSAMYLCASSLATRDRGSTEAFFGQGTRLTVV.